This T cell receptor beta chain was found in a study of T cells after yellow fever vaccination. As for the study in general: Those fractions that held only low numbers of cells were prepared using the SMART-Seq v4 Ultra Low Input RNA kit. Notes on the study in general: CD4 and CD8 compartments shared a small share of clonotypes.

The CDR3 sequence is 15 residues long. CDR1 MDHEN and CDR2 SYDVKM come from the germline V gene. The V gene end was trimmed by 5 bases and the J gene end by 0 bases; junction bases not matched to a gene: 5. Notes on this clonotype: Antigen unknown.

MiXCR was run by TCRdb on the 5' RACE reads, yielding one entry per CDR3 protein. The sample yields approximately 450,000 distinct CDR3 sequences, over 15% seen once. This clonotype originated in a young man who received the YFV17D yellow fever vaccine. The input for sequencing was PBMCs, taken before the yellow fever booster vaccination. This chain connects TRBV28 to TRBJ2-7; 9 bases align to TRBD1. The CDR3 here is CASSRGTGSSYEQYV. CDR3 DNA: TGTGCCAGCAGTCGAGGGACAGGGAGCTCCTACGAGCAGTACGTC.